Listed here are 18 T cell receptor beta chains from one sample, sequenced in a study of identical twins. TCRdb reanalysed the 5' RACE reads using MiXCR and keeps one entry per CDR3 protein. The data show hundreds of thousands of distinct CDR3 sequences, more than 9% seen once. Separately, the same data were catalogued under a study of yellow fever vaccine responses in identical twins.

Sample: CD8+ T cells sorted from blood. The source is a young woman in good health.

This clonotype was found a few times. The CDR3 DNA reads as TGTGCCCCCCATGTGGCCACCGGGGAGCTGTTTTTT. Its protein is CAPHVATGELFF. V usage is TRBV7-9 and J usage is TRBJ2-2; D call uncertain. V was cut by 11 bases and J by 4 bases, with 11 bases left in between. From germline, CDR1 is SEHNR and CDR2 FQNEAQ (reference sequence). The CDR3 is 12 amino acids. Variable domain in full (rest from reference TRBV7-9 and TRBJ2-2): DTGVSQNPRHKITKRGQNVTFRCDPISEHNRLYWYRQTLGQGPEFLTYFQNEAQLEKSRLLSDRFSAERPKGSFSTLEIQRTEQGDSAMYLCAPHVATGELFFGEGSRLTVL.

This clonotype was seen repeatedly, ten times or more. CDR3 region: CASSWTSGGDNEQFF. The CDR3 bases are TGCGCCAGCAGCTGGACTAGCGGGGGGGACAATGAGCAGTTCTTC. The chain links TRBV5-1 to TRBJ2-1; 15 positions match TRBD2. Germline-derived CDR1 and CDR2 are SGHRS and YFSETQ. J was trimmed by 5 bases and V by 3 bases; bases with no gene match: 0. This CDR3 region has 15 residues.

This clonotype was detected only a few times. The chain employs TRBV20-1 and TRBJ1-1; no definite D call. The germline V and J ends were trimmed by 6 bases and 5 bases, with 13 bases remaining between them. The CDR3 has 12 residues. The V gene's germline CDR1 is DFQATT and CDR2 SNEGSKA (reference sequence). CDR3 residues: CSAWAGKTEAFF. CDR3 sequence (DNA): TGCAGTGCCTGGGCGGGGAAGACTGAAGCTTTCTTT.

The J gene is TRBJ2-2, the V gene TRBV28; perhaps TRBD1 as D (5 bases). The CDR3 loop spans 17 amino acids. Germline CDR1 and CDR2: MDHEN and SYDVKM. V shed 5 bases and J shed 1 base, with 17 bases lying between them. DNA of the CDR3: TGTGCCAGCAGTCCCCCGGTACAGGTTTTGAACACCGGGGAGCTGTTTTTT. Protein: CASSPPVQVLNTGELFF. The variable domain in full, completed from reference TRBV28 and TRBJ2-2, reads DVKVTQSSRYLVKRTGEKVFLECVQDMDHENMFWYRQDPGLGLRLIYFSYDVKMKEKGDIPEGYSVSREKKERFSLILESASTNQTSMYLCASSPPVQVLNTGELFFGEGSRLTVL.

This clonotype showed up many times. This chain joins TRBV3-1 and TRBJ2-1; tentatively, D is TRBD1 or TRBD2 (5 bases each). The V end lost 2 bases, the J end lost 4 bases, and 9 bases lay between the germline ends. This CDR3 region has 14 residues. In germline, CDR1 is LGHDT, CDR2 YNNKEL (reference sequence). CDR3 coding DNA: TGTGCCAGCAGCCAACCCGGGACGTACAATGAGCAGTTCTTC. Its protein is CASSQPGTYNEQFF.

This chain uses TRBV6-6 with TRBJ1-2; D is uncertain. The CDR3 contains 13 residues. Germline V gene data show CDR1 as MNHNY and CDR2 as SVGAGI (reference sequence). Trimming stripped 7 bases from V and 3 bases from J, with 12 bases between. The CDR3, as DNA: TGTGCCAGCACCGATAACCCCTACTATGGCTACACCTTC. It specifies CASTDNPYYGYTF.

This clonotype was detected a few times. CDR3: CASSSRTILYEQYF. In nucleotides, the CDR3 is TGTGCCAGCAGTTCCAGGACTATCCTCTACGAGCAGTACTTC. The chain links TRBV28 to TRBJ2-7; D perhaps matches TRBD2 (6 bases). The CDR3 extends over 14 amino acids. The V end lost 4 bases, the J end lost 3 bases, and 13 bases lay between the germline ends. Germline-derived CDR1 and CDR2 are MDHEN and SYDVKM.

This chain joins TRBV6-5 and TRBJ1-6; D unclear. Trimming left V 0 bases short and J 7 bases short, with 16 bases between. CDR3 size: 17 residues. CDR1 is MNHEY, CDR2 SVGAGI, per germline. The CDR3 DNA reads TGTGCCAGCAGTTACTCCCTATTAAGGATAGGGAATTCACCCCTCCACTTT. Protein sequence: CASSYSLLRIGNSPLHF.

This clonotype has more than one count but fewer than ten. At one end, the junction sequence differs from germline, possibly due to a read error. V usage is TRBV15 and J usage is TRBJ2-1; 8 nucleotides align to TRBD1. Per germline, CDR1 LNHNV and CDR2 YYDKDF (reference sequence). The CDR3 loop spans 15 amino acids. The CDR3 sequence is CATSGDRGISNEQFF. CDR3 DNA: TGTGCCACCAGCGGAGACAGGGGCATCTCCAATGAGCAGTTCTTC.

CDR3 in DNA: TGTGCCAGCACCCCTCTAAGGGCGGGGAAGAACACCGGGGAGCTGTTTTTT. Its protein product is CASTPLRAGKNTGELFF. V usage is TRBV11-2 and J usage is TRBJ2-2; perhaps TRBD2 as D (6 bases). The germline V and J ends were trimmed by 7 bases and 1 base, with 19 bases remaining between them. Germline V CDR1 and CDR2: SGHAT, FQNNGV. The CDR3 is made up of 17 amino acids.

This clonotype has only a few counts. V usage is TRBV6-1 and J usage is TRBJ1-2; D perhaps matches TRBD1 (5 bases). The germline V gene has CDR1 MNHNS and CDR2 SASEGT. The CDR3 runs 14 residues. The ends were cut back, 6 bases at V and 4 bases at J, with 15 bases in the middle. CDR3 coding DNA: TGTGCCAGCAGCCCTACCGGGGGTACCTATGGCTACACCTTC. This codes for CASSPTGGTYGYTF.

The rearrangement links TRBV27 to TRBJ2-2, with unresolved D. CDR3 size: 16 residues. Trimming pared 2 bases from V and 3 bases from J, leaving 13 bases between. Looked up from germline, CDR1 is MNHEY and CDR2 is SMNVEV (reference sequence). In DNA, the CDR3 is TGTGCCAGCAGTTTAGTAGGGCCTGAGTACACCGGGGAGCTGTTTTTT. Amino acid sequence: CASSLVGPEYTGELFF.

In this sample, this clonotype turned up many times. The gene calls are TRBV7-9 and TRBJ2-1; no firm D call. The CDR3 has 13 residues. Trimming took 8 bases from V and 8 from J, leaving 16 bases between them. CDR1 is SEHNR and CDR2 is FQNEAQ in the germline V gene (reference sequence). The CDR3: CASQVFPRDEQFF. In nucleotides, the CDR3 is TGTGCCAGCCAGGTATTCCCACGGGATGAGCAGTTCTTC.

The CDR3 bases are TGCAGTGCTAGAGATGGGGCCGGGGACCATGAGCAGTTCTTC. As protein: CSARDGAGDHEQFF. The chain links TRBV20-1 to TRBJ2-1; D may correspond to TRBD1 or TRBD2 (5 bases each). Germline-derived CDR1 and CDR2 are DFQATT and SNEGSKA (reference sequence). This CDR3 is 14 amino acids long. V was shortened by 0 bases and J by 8 bases, with 14 bases between the two germline ends.

V usage is TRBV20-1 and J usage is TRBJ2-7; 8 bases align to TRBD2. The CDR3 is 16 residues long. CDR1 is DFQATT and CDR2 is SNEGSKA in the germline V gene (reference sequence). V shed 0 bases, J shed 8 bases, and the junction held 15 bases outside the gene matches. DNA for the CDR3: TGCAGTGCTAGAGATATTACCCGGGAGGGCCTTTACCAGCAGTACTTC. Its translation is CSARDITREGLYQQYF.

This clonotype has more than one count but fewer than ten. The chain links TRBV13 to TRBJ2-3, with 15 bases matching TRBD2. Germline V gene sequence: CDR1 PRHDT, CDR2 FYEKMQ (reference sequence). V lost 5 bases to trimming and J lost 5 bases; unmatched junction nucleotides: 5. This CDR3 contains 16 residues. In DNA form, the CDR3 reads TGTGCCAGCAGCGGCGGGACTAGCGGGAGGATAGATACGCAGTATTTT. Residues: CASSGGTSGRIDTQYF. The full variable domain, with the rest looked up from reference TRBV13 and TRBJ2-3, is AAGVIQSPRHLIKEKRETATLKCYPIPRHDTVYWYQQGPGQDPQFLISFYEKMQSDKGSIPDRFSAQQFSDYHSELNMSSLELGDSALYFCASSGGTSGRIDTQYFGPGTRLTVL.

V and J are TRBV3-1 and TRBJ2-3, with D uncertain. Germline CDR1 is LGHDT and CDR2 is YNNKEL (reference sequence). The CDR3 contains 15 residues. Trimming shortened V by 5 bases and J by 2 bases, and 14 bases separated the two germline ends. The CDR3 region is CASSVVAFSTDTQYF. CDR3 nucleotides: TGTGCCAGCAGCGTAGTGGCCTTTTCCACAGATACGCAGTATTTT.

The V and J genes are TRBV7-9 and TRBJ2-3; possible D gene TRBD1, 5 bases. V was trimmed by 1 base and J by 5 bases, leaving 7 bases between them. CDR3 length: 13 amino acids. In germline, CDR1 is SEHNR, CDR2 FQNEAQ (reference sequence). CDR3 DNA sequence: TGTGCCAGCAGCTTAGGCAGGGAAGATACGCAGTATTTT. Its translation: CASSLGREDTQYF.